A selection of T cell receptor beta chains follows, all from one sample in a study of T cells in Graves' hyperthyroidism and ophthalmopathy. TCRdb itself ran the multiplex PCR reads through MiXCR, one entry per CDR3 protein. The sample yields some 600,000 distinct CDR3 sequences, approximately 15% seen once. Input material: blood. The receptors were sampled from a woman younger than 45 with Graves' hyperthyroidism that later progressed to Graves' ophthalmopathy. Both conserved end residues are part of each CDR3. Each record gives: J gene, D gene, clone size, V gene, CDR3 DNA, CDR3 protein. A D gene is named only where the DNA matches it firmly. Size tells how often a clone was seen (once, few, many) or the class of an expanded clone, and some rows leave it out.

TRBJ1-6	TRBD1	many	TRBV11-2	TGTGCCAGCAGCGGGTCCGGGACAGGGGTTTCACCCCTCCACTTT	CASSGSGTGVSPLHF
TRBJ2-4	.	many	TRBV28	TGTGCCAGCAGTCCCGGACTTTTCAACTTAGCCAAAAACATTCAGTACTTC	CASSPGLFNLAKNIQYF
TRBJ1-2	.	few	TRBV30	TGTGCCTGGAGTGGGGATTGGGCTATAGGGGGCTACACCTTC	CAWSGDWAIGGYTF
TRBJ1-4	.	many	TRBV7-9	TGTGCCAGCAGCCCCTCAGGAGAGGAAAAACTGTTTTTT	CASSPSGEEKLFF
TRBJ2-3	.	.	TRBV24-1	TGTGCCACCAGTGATTTGGATTGGGCGGGAAGCACAGATACGCAGTATTTT	CATSDLDWAGSTDTQYF
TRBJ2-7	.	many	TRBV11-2	TGTGCCAGCAGCCCACGCGGAGGGGGAGGGTTATACGAGCAGTACTTC	CASSPRGGGGLYEQYF
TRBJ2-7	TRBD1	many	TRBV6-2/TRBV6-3	TGTGCCAGCAGTTACGGGCAGGGGGCCTACGAGCAGTACTTC	CASSYGQGAYEQYF
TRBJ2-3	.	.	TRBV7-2	TGTGCCAGCAGCTTATTACATACGCAGTATTTT	CASSLLHTQYF
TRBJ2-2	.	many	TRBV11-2	TGTGCCAGCAGCTTAGAGCGGTTCACCGGGGAGCTGTTTTTT	CASSLERFTGELFF
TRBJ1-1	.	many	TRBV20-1	TGCAGTGCTAGAAATCGATGGGGGGCTCTAATGAACACTGAAGCTTTCTTT	CSARNRWGALMNTEAFF
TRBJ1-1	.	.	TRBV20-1	TGCAGTGCTAGAGTGTTGGACAGCTGGGACACTGAAGCTTTCTTT	CSARVLDSWDTEAFF
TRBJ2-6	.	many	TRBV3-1	TGTGCCAGCAGCCAAAGTGCTGGGGCCAACGTCCTGACTTTC	CASSQSAGANVLTF